This is a list of T cell receptor beta chains from one sample in a study of T cells in Graves' hyperthyroidism and ophthalmopathy. TCRdb redid the calling of the multiplex PCR reads with MiXCR, one entry per CDR3 protein. The table has over 500,000 distinct CDR3 sequences, 17% seen once. The material sequenced was blood. The receptor source for this set is a woman younger than 35 with Graves' ophthalmopathy. Both conserved end residues are part of each CDR3. A D gene is named only where the DNA matches it firmly. Clone size is stated in some rows and not others, as once, few, many or a class when expanded.

>-|TRBJ2-2|TRBV11-2|16|TRBD2
TGTGCCAGCAGCTTAACTCTAGCGGGAGGCGGAGGGGAGCTGTTTTTT
CASSLTLAGGGGELFF
>-|TRBJ2-7|TRBV4-1|14|-
TGCGCCAGCAGCCCCTATGGGGGGGCGGGCGAGCAGTACTTC
CASSPYGGAGEQYF
>few|TRBJ2-3|TRBV20-1|13|-
TGCAGTGCTAGAAGGGGCGCGGGAGATACGCAGTATTTT
CSARRGAGDTQYF
>many|TRBJ2-1|TRBV2|12|TRBD2
TGTGCCAGCCTCCCGGGGGGAAATGAGCAGTTCTTC
CASLPGGNEQFF
>-|TRBJ2-3|TRBV3-1|15|TRBD2
TGTGCCAGCAGACCGGGACTAGCGGGAGCGGATACGCAGTATTTT
CASRPGLAGADTQYF
>many|TRBJ2-5|TRBV6-6|14|-
TGTGCCAGCAGTTACTTGGGACGTCAAGAGACCCAGTACTTC
CASSYLGRQETQYF
>many|TRBJ2-1|TRBV30|11|TRBD1
TGTGCCGCGGGACAGGGGAATGAGCAGTTCTTC
CAAGQGNEQFF
>-|TRBJ2-3|TRBV5-1|16|-
TGCGCCAGCAGCTTGGGTCGCAGGGAGGTGTCGGGTACGCAGTATTTT
CASSLGRREVSGTQYF
>-|TRBJ2-1|TRBV19|15|-
TGTGCCAGTAGTCCGTCGACCGTGGGATACAATGAGCAGTTCTTC
CASSPSTVGYNEQFF
>-|TRBJ2-1|TRBV3-1|14|TRBD2
TGCGCCAGCAGCCGACTAGCGGCCCAGAATGAGCAGTTCTTC
CASSRLAAQNEQFF
>many|TRBJ2-7|TRBV9|15|TRBD1
TGTGCCAGCAGCGTAGGGCAGGGGGCAATCTACGAGCAGTACTTC
CASSVGQGAIYEQYF
>-|TRBJ2-2|TRBV2|19|TRBD2
TGTGCCAGCAGGACACTAGCGGGGGGCAAGATCGGTAGGACCGGGGAGCTGTTTTTT
CASRTLAGGKIGRTGELFF
>few|TRBJ1-1|TRBV19|15|-
TGTGCCAGTAGTATAGGTACAGGGACGGGCACTGAAGCTTTCTTT
CASSIGTGTGTEAFF
>many|TRBJ2-5|TRBV4-1|16|TRBD1
TGCGCCAGCAGCCCTATCCCGGGACAGGAACAAGAGACCCAGTACTTC
CASSPIPGQEQETQYF
>-|TRBJ1-2|TRBV5-1|15|TRBD1
TGCGCCAGCAGTTCCGGGACAGGGCATGACTATGGCTACACCTTC
CASSSGTGHDYGYTF
>many|TRBJ2-1|TRBV7-2|16|TRBD2
TGTGCCAGCAGCAAAGGGACTAGCGGGAGCTACAATGAGCAGTTCTTC
CASSKGTSGSYNEQFF
>-|TRBJ1-3|TRBV18|16|-
TGTGCCAGCTCTCCCACGGGGGCTAATTCTGGAAACACCATATATTTT
CASSPTGANSGNTIYF
>few|TRBJ2-7|TRBV4-1|14|-
TGCGCCAGCAGCCAACGGAGTAGCGGCTACGAGCAGTACTTC
CASSQRSSGYEQYF
>many|TRBJ2-1|TRBV20-1|13|-
TGCAGTGCTCCCGGGACAACCTACAATGAGCAGTTCTTC
CSAPGTTYNEQFF
>-|TRBJ2-1|TRBV27|20|-
TGTGCCAGCGTTCGTTTTGGGACTGCTACGGTAAAGGGCTCCTACAATGAGCAGTTCTTC
CASVRFGTATVKGSYNEQFF
>few|TRBJ2-7|TRBV9|14|-
TGTGCCAGCAGCGTTGGGGGGGCCGCCCACGAGCAGTACTTC
CASSVGGAAHEQYF
>many|TRBJ1-1|TRBV28|15|-
TGTGCCAGCAGTCCCCCCCCGCATCCAGGGACTGAAGCTTTCTTT
CASSPPPHPGTEAFF
>many|TRBJ2-1|TRBV6-2/TRBV6-3|18|TRBD2
TGTGCCAGCAGCGCGGATGTTGGACTAGCGGGGGGATATAATGAGCAGTTCTTC
CASSADVGLAGGYNEQFF
>few|TRBJ2-1|TRBV27|14|-
TGTGCCAGCAAGGCAGGGTCTACTTACAATGAGCAGTTCTTC
CASKAGSTYNEQFF
>few|TRBJ2-2|TRBV27|21|TRBD2
TGTGCCAGCAGTGATGCTACCGGGACTAGCGGGAGTTGGGGGAACACCGGGGAGCTGTTTTTT
CASSDATGTSGSWGNTGELFF
>many|TRBJ1-1|TRBV4-2|13|-
TGTGCCAGCAGCCAAGTGAATGGGGCTGAAGCTTTCTTT
CASSQVNGAEAFF
>many|TRBJ2-5|TRBV28|16|-
TGTGCCAGCAGTTTTGGTTCTTCGCAGGGCCAAGAGACCCAGTACTTC
CASSFGSSQGQETQYF
>many|TRBJ2-3|TRBV20-1|18|TRBD2
TGCAGTGCTAGCGCCCCCCGACTAGCGGGAGGGCTCTCAGATACGCAGTATTTT
CSASAPRLAGGLSDTQYF
>many|TRBJ1-1|TRBV11-2|15|-
TGTGCCAGCACCATTTTGTGGGGCGGGAACACTGAAGCTTTCTTT
CASTILWGGNTEAFF
>few|TRBJ2-3|TRBV27|19|TRBD2
TGTGCCAGCAGTTTACTGGGACTAGCGGGAAGAAAACACACAGATACGCAGTATTTT
CASSLLGLAGRKHTDTQYF
>many|TRBJ1-2|TRBV2|16|-
TGTGCCAGCAATGGAGTCAGTGGCAGGGGAACTCGCGGCTACACCTTC
CASNGVSGRGTRGYTF
>-|TRBJ1-2|TRBV3-1|14|-
TGTGCCAGCAGCCCTGTTGGGGGGGTTGATGGCTACACCTTC
CASSPVGGVDGYTF
>many|TRBJ1-3|TRBV12-3/TRBV12-4|19|-
TGTGCCAGCAGTTTCCGGTTAACACAGGGCCCTTTCTCTGGAAACACCATATATTTT
CASSFRLTQGPFSGNTIYF
>-|TRBJ2-7|TRBV20-1|14|TRBD2
TGCAGTGCGGCCGTTAGCGGGATCAGCCACGAGCAGTACTTC
CSAAVSGISHEQYF
>-|TRBJ2-7|TRBV18|14|TRBD1
TGTGCCAGCTCAGAGCAGGGGGACTCCTACGAGCAGTACTTC
CASSEQGDSYEQYF
>many|TRBJ2-3|TRBV27|17|TRBD1
TGTGCCAGCAGCCCCTACCTTACAGGGGGCGTCACAGATACGCAGTATTTT
CASSPYLTGGVTDTQYF
>few|TRBJ1-5|TRBV30|11|-
TGTGCCTGGAAGATAAGGGTACCCCAGCATTTT
CAWKIRVPQHF